Below are 26 T cell receptor beta chains sequenced from a single sample in a study of radiotherapy plus CTLA-4 blockade in lung cancer. Some clones are missing from TCRdb's copy, which holds only in-frame ones; the method was immunoSEQ multiplex PCR. The data hold some 120,000 clones, with roughly 86% observed a single time. Sequencing was performed on peripheral blood, taken from a patient treated with radiotherapy plus ipilimumab. The source of these receptors is a human donor with non-small cell lung cancer that progressed on radiotherapy plus ipilimumab. Some clones in this sample may be carry-over from other donors' samples.

V gene TRBV7-3 combines with J gene TRBJ1-1; D gene ambiguous. V was cut by 10 bases and J by 8 bases, with 11 bases left in between. The CDR3 is made up of 10 amino acids. Per germline, CDR1 SGHTA and CDR2 FQGTGA. CDR3 sequence reads: CATKPPEAFF. The CDR3 DNA sequence: TGTGCCACCAAACCACCCGAAGCTTTCTTT.

This chain links TRBV18 with TRBJ2-3; D might be TRBD2 (6 bases). Trimming pared 0 bases from V and 2 bases from J, leaving 12 bases between. The CDR3 runs 16 residues. Germline V gives CDR1 KGHSH, CDR2 LQKENI. CDR3 nucleotide sequence: TGTGCCAGCTCACCACCGCGGGGCTCGAACACAGATACGCAGTATTTT. Translated, it gives CASSPPRGSNTDTQYF.

The chain links TRBV10-1 to TRBJ2-1; D uncertain. V lost 1 base to trimming and J lost 6 bases, with 10 bases between them. The germline gives CDR1 WNHNN, CDR2 SYGVQD (reference sequence). The CDR3 totals 14 residues. CDR3 region: CASSEFSRTNEQFF. For the CDR3, the DNA is TGCGCCAGCAGTGAGTTCTCGAGGACCAATGAGCAGTTCTTC.

This rearrangement joins TRBV6-6 to TRBJ2-5; 7 bases agree with TRBD1. V trimming: 6 bases; J trimming: 2 bases; junction bases outside the gene matches: 12. The CDR3 length is 16 residues. Looked up from germline, CDR1 is MNHNY and CDR2 is SVGAGI (reference sequence). This chain's CDR3 is CASRDLGQGVQETQYF. In DNA form, the CDR3 reads TGTGCCAGCAGAGACCTCGGGCAGGGGGTTCAAGAGACCCAGTACTTC.

This clone was seen a few times. The rearrangement uses TRBV15 and TRBJ1-4; 9 nucleotides match TRBD1. This CDR3 is built from 15 residues. Per germline, CDR1 LNHNV and CDR2 YYDKDF (reference sequence). V lost 4 bases, J lost 8 bases, and 8 bases stayed unmatched. CDR3 nucleotides: TGTGCCACCAGCACAGCAACCGGGACAGGGGAAAAACTGTTTTTT. It specifies CATSTATGTGEKLFF.

V usage is TRBV7-2 and J usage is TRBJ1-2, with D uncertain. The V end was cut by 0 bases, the J end by 8 bases, with 13 bases between. CDR3 length: 14 amino acids. Germline V CDR1 and CDR2: SGHTA, FQGNSA. The CDR3 region is CASSLANGFVGYTF. The CDR3 bases are TGTGCCAGCAGCTTAGCGAATGGATTCGTCGGCTACACCTTC.

This chain links TRBV11-2 with TRBJ2-3; D is perhaps TRBD2 (7 bases). Trimming removed 3 bases from V and 4 bases from J, with 11 bases in between. CDR3 length equals 14 residues. Germline V lookup: CDR1 SGHAT, CDR2 FQNNGV. Written as DNA, the CDR3 is TGTGCCAGCAGCTTGGCGGGGGCCTCAGATACGCAGTATTTT. The encoded protein is CASSLAGASDTQYF.

The chain is built from TRBV18 and TRBJ1-2; D ambiguous. There are 13 residues in the CDR3. CDR1 is KGHSH, CDR2 LQKENI, per germline. The ends were cut back, 4 bases at V and 6 bases at J, with 12 bases in the middle. The CDR3 protein is CASSLNSGNGYTF. The CDR3 coding sequence is TGTGCCAGCTCACTAAACTCGGGGAATGGCTACACCTTC.

V usage is TRBV7-2 and J usage is TRBJ1-1, with D possibly matching TRBD1 (6 bases). Germline V gives CDR1 SGHTA, CDR2 FQGNSA. Trimming cost V 1 base and J 6 bases, with 18 bases left between them. The CDR3 totals 16 residues. CDR3 DNA: TGTGCCAGCAGCTTAGTGGATTGGGGGGGCGGTTCTGAAGCTTTCTTT. This gives the protein CASSLVDWGGGSEAFF.

J is TRBJ1-6 and V is TRBV4-1; 8 positions agree with TRBD1. This CDR3 is built from 14 residues. Losses at the gene ends were 3 bases for V and 9 bases for J; bases not matched to a gene: 4. The V gene's germline CDR1 is MGHRA and CDR2 YSYEKL. The DNA for the CDR3 is TGCGCCAGCAGCCATGCAGGGGGCGGTTCACCCCTCCACTTT. It is translated as CASSHAGGGSPLHF.

The V call is TRBV14, the J call TRBJ2-3; D gene unclear. Trimming took 4 bases from V and 2 from J, leaving 16 bases between them. The V gene's germline CDR1 is SGHDN and CDR2 FVKESK. CDR3 length: 16 amino acids. Here the CDR3 reads CASSPYNGFPTDTQYF. For the CDR3, the DNA is TGTGCCAGCAGCCCCTACAATGGATTTCCCACAGATACGCAGTATTTT.

The rearrangement links TRBV7-8 to TRBJ1-4; 8 bases match TRBD1. V shed 8 bases, J shed 3 bases, and the junction held 8 bases outside the gene matches. Per germline, CDR1 SGHVS and CDR2 FQNEAQ. CDR3 size: 15 residues. The CDR3 protein is CASGRQGWANEKLFF. In DNA, the CDR3 is TGTGCCAGCGGACGACAGGGGTGGGCTAATGAAAAACTGTTTTTT.

The chain recombines TRBV5-4 with TRBJ2-2; TRBD1 aligns across 9 bases. With 1 base clipped from V and 5 bases from J, the junction kept 9 bases outside the gene matches. Germline V lookup: CDR1 SGHNT, CDR2 YYREEE (reference sequence). The CDR3 spans 17 residues. This CDR3 reads CASSLSTGGIMTGELFF. CDR3 coding DNA: TGTGCCAGCAGCTTGTCCACAGGGGGCATTATGACCGGGGAGCTGTTTTTT.

This sequence joins TRBV14 and TRBJ1-5; maybe TRBD1 (5 bases). Germline lookup yields CDR1 SGHDN and CDR2 FVKESK. Trimming took off 2 bases at V and 4 bases at J, with 6 bases between the two ends. The CDR3 consists of 13 residues. CDR3 nucleotide sequence: TGTGCCAGCAGCCAACAGGGAAATCAGCCCCAGCATTTT. It is translated as CASSQQGNQPQHF.

The gene calls are TRBV7-9 and TRBJ1-5; D perhaps matches TRBD1 (5 bases). Trimming removed 0 bases at V and 5 bases at J, with 8 bases between. Germline CDR1 SEHNR, CDR2 FQNEAQ (reference sequence). The CDR3 is 14 residues long. CDR3 sequence: CASSLAGGDQPQHF. CDR3 DNA sequence: TGTGCCAGCAGCTTAGCGGGGGGGGATCAGCCCCAGCATTTT.

The V and J genes are TRBV18 and TRBJ1-5; D may be TRBD1 (5 bases). The CDR3 extends over 16 amino acids. Trimming removed 1 base from V and 5 bases from J, with 15 bases in between. CDR1 KGHSH and CDR2 LQKENI come from the germline V gene. This chain's CDR3 is CASSPQDGALDQPQHF. The CDR3 DNA reads as TGTGCCAGCTCACCACAAGACGGGGCCCTTGATCAGCCCCAGCATTTT.

In DNA form, the CDR3 reads TGCGCCAGCAGCTCTGCCGGCGGGGGAACCGGGGAGCTGTTTTTT. It specifies CASSSAGGGTGELFF. The chain joins TRBV5-1 to TRBJ2-2; 7 bases align to TRBD2. Germline CDR1 and CDR2: SGHRS and YFSETQ. V gave up 3 bases and J gave up 5 bases; unmatched junction bases: 7. This CDR3 comprises 15 residues.

This sequence joins TRBV5-6 and TRBJ1-5; 9 bases map to TRBD1. The V gene's germline CDR1 is SGHDT and CDR2 YYEEEE. The V segment lost 2 bases and the J segment 11 bases; nucleotides outside the gene matches: 14. The CDR3 has 16 residues. The CDR3 reads CASSFGTGNLRGAQHF. CDR3 nucleotide sequence: TGTGCCAGCAGCTTCGGGACAGGGAACCTCAGGGGAGCCCAGCATTTT.

This clone occurred once. The chain couples TRBV2 to TRBJ1-2; D gene uncertain. CDR3 length equals 13 residues. CDR1 is SNHLY, CDR2 FYNNEI, per germline. Deletions cut 7 bases from V and 1 base from J, with 10 bases between. In nucleotides, the CDR3 is TGTGCCAGCACTGGCAGTTATAACTATGGCTACACCTTC. This sequence encodes CASTGSYNYGYTF. Based on the CDR3 plus reference TRBV2 and TRBJ1-2, the full variable domain is EPEVTQTPSHQVTQMGQEVILRCVPISNHLYFYWYRQILGQKVEFLVSFYNNEISEKSEIFDDQFSVERPDGSNFTLKIRSTKLEDSAMYFCASTGSYNYGYTFGSGTRLTVV.

This sequence joins TRBV5-1 and TRBJ2-7; D call uncertain. The CDR3 has 11 residues. Germline V gene sequence: CDR1 SGHRS, CDR2 YFSETQ. Trimming left V 5 bases short and J 4 bases short, with 7 bases between. In DNA, the CDR3 is TGCGCCAGCAGGTGGGAATACGAGCAGTACTTC. The encoded protein is CASRWEYEQYF.

V usage is TRBV4-1 and J usage is TRBJ2-6; TRBD1 is a possible D gene (6 bases). Trimming removed 1 base at V and 1 base at J, with 23 bases between. Germline CDR1 is MGHRA and CDR2 is YSYEKL. The CDR3 has 21 residues. CDR3 DNA sequence: TGCGCCAGCAGCCAAGCTGCAGGAGCAGGGGTTGTCTCGTCTGGGGCCAACGTCCTGACTTTC. This sequence encodes CASSQAAGAGVVSSGANVLTF.

V gene TRBV13 combines with J gene TRBJ1-1; the D gene is possibly TRBD1 (5 bases). From germline, CDR1 is PRHDT and CDR2 FYEKMQ (reference sequence). The V end lost 5 bases, the J end lost 7 bases, and 14 bases lay between the germline ends. The CDR3 extends over 13 amino acids. DNA of the CDR3: TGTGCCAGCAGCCCTGGGACCTATGGTGAAGCTTTCTTT. Its protein product is CASSPGTYGEAFF.

The rearrangement joins TRBV6-1 to TRBJ1-4; D is possibly TRBD1 (5 bases). V lost 8 bases, J lost 8 bases, and 15 bases lay in between. CDR3 length equals 13 residues. Per the germline V gene, CDR1 is MNHNS and CDR2 is SASEGT. CDR3 bases: TGTGCCAGCTGTGGCAGGGCTCGCGAAAAACTGTTTTTT. This gives the protein CASCGRAREKLFF.

V and J are TRBV9 and TRBJ1-2; D not certain. Deletions cut 7 bases from V and 6 bases from J, with 10 bases between. Per the germline V gene, CDR1 is SGDLS and CDR2 is YYNGEE. This CDR3 comprises 11 residues. CDR3 coding DNA: TGTGCCAGCGGGTTTGGAGATGGCTACACCTTC. Its protein product is CASGFGDGYTF.

J is TRBJ2-1 and V is TRBV7-3, with 7 nucleotides matching TRBD2. CDR3 length: 14 residues. The junction had 10 bases not matched to a gene; V was cut back by 5 bases and J by 9 bases. The germline V gene has CDR1 SGHTA and CDR2 FQGTGA. In DNA form, the CDR3 reads TGTGCCAGCAGCCCCCAGTCGGGGGGTGGTGAGCAGTTCTTC. Translation gives CASSPQSGGGEQFF.

CDR3: CASSLGLAGGYEQYF. In DNA form, the CDR3 reads TGTGCCAGCAGCCTAGGACTAGCGGGGGGCTACGAGCAGTACTTC. V and J are TRBV4-2 and TRBJ2-7; TRBD2 matches 14 bases. Germline V gene lookup returns CDR1 LGHNA and CDR2 YNFKEQ. Trimming removed 4 bases from V and 3 bases from J; junction bases left unmatched: 2. The CDR3 is 15 amino acids.